This entry lists 25 T cell receptor beta chains sequenced from one sample in a study of cytomegalovirus exposure and HLA in healthy donors. Researchers ran the PCR with 60 Vbeta and 13 Jbeta primers. Sequencing was performed with immunoSEQ multiplex PCR; in TCRdb, only in-frame clones are kept and a portion is missing. The profile shows roughly 100,000 clones, about three quarters of them singletons. The sequenced sample was PBMCs. These receptors were obtained from a boy younger than 18 in good health and CMV-seronegative.

The rearrangement links TRBV10-3 to TRBJ1-3; D gene uncertain. V dropped 6 bases and J dropped 9 bases, with 21 bases sitting between them. The germline V gene encodes CDR1 ENHRY and CDR2 SYGVKD. This CDR3 is 15 amino acids long. CDR3 sequence: CAISANLRDLGTIYF. The CDR3 coding sequence is TGTGCCATCAGCGCGAATCTCCGGGATCTCGGCACCATATATTTT.

The J gene is TRBJ1-2, the V gene TRBV7-8; D gene unclear. This CDR3 spans 15 amino acids. The V gene lost 5 bases and the J gene lost 3 bases, with 16 bases spanning the gap. Germline lookup yields CDR1 SGHVS and CDR2 FQNEAQ. CDR3 residues: CASSPLSREYYGYTF. The CDR3 nucleotides are TGTGCCAGCAGCCCTCTGTCTAGGGAGTACTATGGCTACACCTTC.

This rearrangement joins TRBV2 to TRBJ2-7; maybe TRBD1 (6 bases). The CDR3 is 15 amino acids. Trimming took 6 bases from V and 4 from J, leaving 19 bases between them. Looked up from germline, CDR1 is SNHLY and CDR2 is FYNNEI. The CDR3 sequence is CASRQYGTPLYEQYF. As DNA, the CDR3 is TGTGCCAGCAGACAATACGGGACACCGCTTTACGAGCAGTACTTC.

Regarding this clone: Other DNA sequences in this sample translate to the same CDR3. The chain uses TRBV11-3 and TRBJ2-7; 8 bases match TRBD1. The CDR3 has 15 residues. Looked up from germline, CDR1 is SGHNT and CDR2 is YENEEA. Trimming cost V 1 base and J 5 bases; bases outside gene matches: 7. The CDR3 DNA reads TGTGCCAGCAGCTTAGGACAGGGGCGTTGGGACGAGCAGTACTTC. Its protein is CASSLGQGRWDEQYF.

In its sample, this clone was seen a few times. The rearrangement uses TRBV5-4 and TRBJ2-7, with 7 bases fitting TRBD1. Germline trimming cut 4 bases from V and 0 bases from J; bases unmatched to any gene: 4. Germline V CDR1 and CDR2: SGHNT, YYREEE (reference sequence). This CDR3 is 14 amino acids long. The chain's CDR3 is CASSPDRFSYEQYF. As DNA, the CDR3 is TGTGCCAGCAGCCCGGACAGGTTCTCCTACGAGCAGTACTTC.

The V call is TRBV28, the J call TRBJ1-5, with a possible D match to TRBD1 (5 bases). The CDR3 is 15 amino acids. In germline, CDR1 is MDHEN, CDR2 SYDVKM. The V end was cut by 5 bases, the J end by 6 bases, with 17 bases between. DNA for the CDR3: TGTGCCAGCAGTGCCGGGGCGGGACGGGTTCAGCCCCAGCATTTT. Protein product: CASSAGAGRVQPQHF.

This clone appeared a single time. This chain uses TRBV27 with TRBJ2-1; TRBD1 matches at 7 bases. From germline, CDR1 is MNHEY and CDR2 SMNVEV (reference sequence). CDR3 length: 14 amino acids. Germline trimming cut 3 bases from V and 3 bases from J; bases unmatched to any gene: 2. The CDR3 reads CASSFDRVYNEQFF. The CDR3 nucleotides read TGTGCCAGCAGTTTCGACAGGGTCTACAATGAGCAGTTCTTC.

This clone was picked up a small number of times. The V and J genes are TRBV6-4 and TRBJ2-3; TRBD2 matches at 13 bases. CDR1 MRHNA and CDR2 SNTAGT come from the germline V gene. The V gene end was trimmed by 5 bases and the J gene end by 4 bases; junction bases not matched to a gene: 0. The length of the CDR3 is 14 residues. The CDR3 reads CASSTSGGADTQYF. Written as DNA, the CDR3 is TGTGCCAGCAGTACTAGCGGGGGGGCAGATACGCAGTATTTT.

This clone appeared once. The V call is TRBV4-1, the J call TRBJ2-3; 9 nucleotides agree with TRBD2. The CDR3 extends over 17 amino acids. V shed 2 bases and J 5 bases; nucleotides not matched to a gene: 11. Germline V CDR1 and CDR2: MGHRA, YSYEKL. The CDR3 here is CASSQSDAGGPIDTQYF. The DNA for the CDR3 is TGCGCCAGCAGCCAATCAGACGCGGGAGGGCCAATAGATACGCAGTATTTT.

This clone was counted between two and nine times. V gene TRBV6-7 combines with J gene TRBJ2-3, with a weak D call TRBD2 (5 bases). TRBV6-7 is identified as an open reading frame with a role that is uncertain. V was shortened by 4 bases and J by 2 bases, with 13 bases between the two germline ends. The CDR3 is 15 amino acids. CDR3 sequence reads: CASSLPGTFTDTQYF. CDR3 bases: TGTGCCAGCAGTTTACCGGGAACGTTCACAGATACGCAGTATTTT.

The rearrangement joins TRBV28 to TRBJ2-7; possible D gene TRBD2, 5 bases. The CDR3 spans 13 residues. Trimming removed 8 bases from V and 5 bases from J, with 16 bases in between. Germline CDR1 is MDHEN and CDR2 is SYDVKM. Here the CDR3 reads CASLGEVADEQYF. In DNA form, the CDR3 reads TGTGCCAGCCTCGGGGAAGTTGCGGACGAGCAGTACTTC. Supplemented by reference TRBV28 and TRBJ2-7, the full variable domain reads DVKVTQSSRYLVKRTGEKVFLECVQDMDHENMFWYRQDPGLGLRLIYFSYDVKMKEKGDIPEGYSVSREKKERFSLILESASTNQTSMYLCASLGEVADEQYFGPGTRLTVT.

The table lists this clone with a count of one. The junction differs from germline at one of its ends, possibly a read error. The genes are TRBV7-7 and TRBJ2-3; TRBD2 matches at 13 bases. Looked up from germline, CDR1 is SSHAT and CDR2 is FNYEAQ (reference sequence). This CDR3 has 16 residues. CDR3 sequence reads: CASSPGLAGPADTQYF. DNA for the CDR3: TGTGCTAGCAGCCCGGGACTAGCGGGACCCGCAGATACGCAGTATTTT.

This chain links TRBV19 with TRBJ2-5, with 10 bases aligning to TRBD1. The CDR3 runs to 19 residues. With V trimmed by 3 bases and J by 1 base, 14 bases remained unmatched. Germline-derived CDR1 and CDR2 are LNHDA and SQIVND (reference sequence). The CDR3 protein is CASSMDLGGTGAIQETQYF. The DNA for the CDR3 is TGTGCCAGTAGTATGGATCTAGGGGGGACAGGGGCGATCCAAGAGACCCAGTACTTC.

This chain connects TRBV4-3 to TRBJ2-3; TRBD2 matches 7 bases. The CDR3 is 20 residues long. Germline CDR1 LGHNA, CDR2 YSLEER. With V trimmed by 1 base and J by 0 bases, 16 bases remained unmatched. For the CDR3, the DNA is TGCGCCAGCAGCCAAGTGTGGGGGGGGTCCACACACTCTAGCACAGATACGCAGTATTTT. It specifies CASSQVWGGSTHSSTDTQYF.

The rearrangement links TRBV6-5 to TRBJ2-7; tentative D call: TRBD1 (5 bases). CDR1 and CDR2 from the germline V gene are MNHEY and SVGAGI. V shed 4 bases and J shed 1 base, with 11 bases lying between them. This CDR3 contains 14 residues. In DNA, the CDR3 is TGTGCCAGCAGTTCCAGGGTTCGGTCCTACGAGCAGTACTTC. It translates to CASSSRVRSYEQYF.

V usage is TRBV5-1 and J usage is TRBJ2-1; D is unresolved. There are 15 residues in the CDR3. V shed 1 base and J shed 6 bases, with 14 bases lying between them. From germline, CDR1 is SGHRS and CDR2 YFSETQ. CDR3 sequence reads: CASSLTKSNSNEQFF. The CDR3 DNA reads as TGCGCCAGCAGCTTGACGAAGTCAAACTCCAATGAGCAGTTCTTC.

The chain joins TRBV6-5 to TRBJ1-1; TRBD1 is a possible D gene (5 bases). From germline, CDR1 is MNHEY and CDR2 SVGAGI. With 8 bases removed from V and 3 bases from J, the gap between germline ends came to 13 bases. CDR3 length: 13 residues. The DNA for the CDR3 is TGTGCCAGCGCGGGACGTGGCTACACTGAAGCTTTCTTT. This sequence encodes CASAGRGYTEAFF.

The chain couples TRBV6-5 to TRBJ1-1; 7 bases are shared with TRBD1. CDR3 length: 14 residues. The V segment lost 6 bases and the J segment 3 bases; nucleotides outside the gene matches: 7. Germline CDR1 and CDR2: MNHEY and SVGAGI. The CDR3 coding sequence is TGTGCCAGCAGGACCACAGGGGCCTACACTGAAGCTTTCTTT. Its protein product is CASRTTGAYTEAFF.

This chain links TRBV5-4 with TRBJ1-1; TRBD1 aligns across 7 bases. The CDR3 has 14 amino acids. J gave up 4 bases and V 2 bases, and 5 bases lay outside the gene matches. Germline CDR1 reads SGHNT; CDR2 reads YYREEE (reference sequence). The CDR3 DNA sequence: TGTGCCAGCAGCTTTACAGGGGCATCCACTGAAGCTTTCTTT. Its protein product is CASSFTGASTEAFF. Combining the CDR3 with reference TRBV5-4 and TRBJ1-1 gives the whole variable domain ETGVTQSPTHLIKTRGQQVTLRCSSQSGHNTVSWYQQALGQGPQFIFQYYREEENGRGNFPPRFSGLQFPNYSSELNVNALELDDSALYLCASSFTGASTEAFFGQGTRLTVV.

The chain combines TRBV25-1 with TRBJ2-1; D call uncertain. CDR3 length: 13 amino acids. Germline assignment: CDR1 MGHDK and CDR2 SYGVNS. The V end was cut by 6 bases, the J end by 0 bases, with 6 bases between. The CDR3 is CASRALSYNEQFF. The CDR3, as DNA: TGTGCCAGCAGGGCCCTCTCCTACAATGAGCAGTTCTTC.

The chain links TRBV27 to TRBJ2-5, with TRBD1 identical over 9 bases. Germline values: CDR1 MNHEY, CDR2 SMNVEV (reference sequence). The ends lost 6 bases at V and 2 bases at J; junction bases unmatched: 4. This CDR3 is built from 14 residues. CDR3 sequence: CASSWTGAQETQYF. The CDR3 DNA reads TGTGCCAGCAGCTGGACAGGGGCACAAGAGACCCAGTACTTC.

The chain employs TRBV5-6 and TRBJ1-1; D is perhaps TRBD1 (6 bases). The V end was cut by 1 base, the J end by 1 base, with 11 bases between. CDR3 length: 15 amino acids. From germline, CDR1 is SGHDT and CDR2 YYEEEE. CDR3 DNA sequence: TGTGCCAGCAGCTTGTCTATGACAGGGAACACTGAAGCTTTCTTT. This gives the protein CASSLSMTGNTEAFF.

The chain combines TRBV4-3 with TRBJ2-5, with 7 bases aligning to TRBD2. Germline-derived CDR1 and CDR2 are LGHNA and YSLEER. The ends lost 0 bases at V and 2 bases at J; junction bases unmatched: 6. The CDR3 runs 16 residues. CDR3 residues: CASSQDLPSGQETQYF. CDR3 nucleotides: TGCGCCAGCAGCCAAGATCTCCCTAGCGGACAAGAGACCCAGTACTTC.

This clone was seen a few times. The rearrangement uses TRBV2 and TRBJ1-2, with 7 bases identical to TRBD1. The J segment lost 3 bases and the V segment lost 0 bases, leaving 4 bases of the junction unmatched. Germline V gene sequence: CDR1 SNHLY, CDR2 FYNNEI. The CDR3 spans 15 residues. CDR3 sequence (DNA): TGTGCCAGCAGTGAAGCCTACAGGGGTTACTATGGCTACACCTTC. Translation: CASSEAYRGYYGYTF.

The chain employs TRBV19 and TRBJ1-1; D might be TRBD1 (5 bases). The germline gives CDR1 LNHDA, CDR2 SQIVND (reference sequence). V lost 4 bases to trimming and J lost 1 base, with 10 bases between them. This CDR3 has 14 amino acids. The CDR3 region is CASSTRTSNTEAFF. DNA of the CDR3: TGTGCCAGTAGTACCAGGACATCGAACACTGAAGCTTTCTTT.